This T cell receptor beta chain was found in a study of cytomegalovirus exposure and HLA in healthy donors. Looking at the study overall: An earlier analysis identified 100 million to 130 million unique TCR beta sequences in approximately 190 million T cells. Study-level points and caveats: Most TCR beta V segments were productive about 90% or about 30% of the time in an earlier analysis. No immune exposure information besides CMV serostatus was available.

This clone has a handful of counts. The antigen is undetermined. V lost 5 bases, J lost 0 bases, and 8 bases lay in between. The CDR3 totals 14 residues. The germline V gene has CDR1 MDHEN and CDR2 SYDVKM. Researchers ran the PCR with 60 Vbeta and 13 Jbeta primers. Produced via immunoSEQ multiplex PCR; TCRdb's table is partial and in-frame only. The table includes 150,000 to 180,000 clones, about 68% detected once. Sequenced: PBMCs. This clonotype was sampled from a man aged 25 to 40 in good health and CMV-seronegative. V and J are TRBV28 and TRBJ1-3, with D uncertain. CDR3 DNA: TGTGCCAGCAGTAATTCGGGCTCTGGAAACACCATATATTTT. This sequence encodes CASSNSGSGNTIYF.